The text below deals with one TCR beta chain. CDR1 and CDR2 from the germline V gene are LNHDA and SQIVND (reference sequence). V gave up 4 bases and J gave up 0 bases; unmatched junction bases: 6. The length of the CDR3 is 16 residues. Authors' data handling: The authors estimated nucleated cell counts from reference gene primer amplification. The protocol was immunoSEQ multiplex PCR, while the TCRdb copy is restricted to in-frame clones and leaves out a portion. V, J and clone size reflect that table, while D and trimming were determined from the DNA. The sample yields roughly 55,000 clones, 79% seen once. These data are taken from a study of blood T cell repertoires in COVID-19. Across the study: Acute-phase and convalescent COVID-19 samples originated in the United States, Italy and Spain. T cells, B-cell-depleted T cells, or PBMCs supplied cDNA or gDNA.

Sequencing was performed on peripheral blood. This sequence was found in a man between 60 and 70 years old with acute or convalescent COVID-19. This chain joins TRBV19 and TRBJ1-3; 7 bases line up with TRBD1. CDR3 coding DNA: TGTGCCAGTAGTAAGGGCCGGGACAGCTCTGGAAACACCATATATTTT. Translation gives CASSKGRDSSGNTIYF.